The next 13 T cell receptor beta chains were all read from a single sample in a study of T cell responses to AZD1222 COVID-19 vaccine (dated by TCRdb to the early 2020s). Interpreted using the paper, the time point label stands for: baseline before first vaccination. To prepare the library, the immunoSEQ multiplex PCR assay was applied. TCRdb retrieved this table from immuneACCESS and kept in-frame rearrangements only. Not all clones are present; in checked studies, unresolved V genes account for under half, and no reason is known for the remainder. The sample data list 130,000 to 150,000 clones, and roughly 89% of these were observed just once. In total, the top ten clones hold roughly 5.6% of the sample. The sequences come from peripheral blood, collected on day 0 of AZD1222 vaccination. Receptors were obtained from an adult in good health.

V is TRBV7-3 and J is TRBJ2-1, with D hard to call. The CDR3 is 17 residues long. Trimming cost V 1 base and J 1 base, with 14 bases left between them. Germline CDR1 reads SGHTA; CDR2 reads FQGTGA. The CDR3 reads CASSLNEAVRSYNEQFF. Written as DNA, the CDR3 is TGTGCCAGCAGCTTAAACGAGGCGGTTAGATCCTACAATGAGCAGTTCTTC.

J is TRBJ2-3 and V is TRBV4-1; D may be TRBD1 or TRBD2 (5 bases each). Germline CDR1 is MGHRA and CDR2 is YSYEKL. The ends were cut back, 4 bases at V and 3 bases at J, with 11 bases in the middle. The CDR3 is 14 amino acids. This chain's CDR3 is CASSRDPGTDTQYF. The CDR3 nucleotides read TGCGCCAGCAGCCGGGACCCTGGAACAGATACGCAGTATTTT.

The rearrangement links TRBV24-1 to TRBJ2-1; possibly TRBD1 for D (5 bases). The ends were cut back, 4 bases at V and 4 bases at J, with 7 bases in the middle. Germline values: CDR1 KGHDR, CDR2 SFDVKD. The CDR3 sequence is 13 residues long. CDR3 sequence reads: CATSEGEYNEQFF. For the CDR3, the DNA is TGTGCCACCAGTGAAGGGGAATACAATGAGCAGTTCTTC.

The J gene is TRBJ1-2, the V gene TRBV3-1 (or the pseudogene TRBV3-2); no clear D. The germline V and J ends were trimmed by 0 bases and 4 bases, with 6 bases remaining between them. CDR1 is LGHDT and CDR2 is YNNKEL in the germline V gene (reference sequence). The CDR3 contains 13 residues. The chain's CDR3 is CASSQDPAYGYTF. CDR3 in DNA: TGTGCCAGCAGCCAAGATCCAGCCTATGGCTACACCTTC.

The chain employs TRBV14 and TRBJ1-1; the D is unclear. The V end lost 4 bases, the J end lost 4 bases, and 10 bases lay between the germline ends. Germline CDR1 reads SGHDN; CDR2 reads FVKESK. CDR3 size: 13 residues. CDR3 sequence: CASSPTLGTEAFF. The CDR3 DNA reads TGTGCCAGCAGCCCCACTTTGGGCACTGAAGCTTTCTTT.

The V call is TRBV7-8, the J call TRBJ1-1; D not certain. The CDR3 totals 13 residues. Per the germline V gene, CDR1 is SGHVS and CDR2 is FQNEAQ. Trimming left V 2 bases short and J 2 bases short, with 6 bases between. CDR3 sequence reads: CASSLSENTEAFF. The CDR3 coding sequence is TGTGCCAGCAGCTTATCCGAAAACACTGAAGCTTTCTTT.

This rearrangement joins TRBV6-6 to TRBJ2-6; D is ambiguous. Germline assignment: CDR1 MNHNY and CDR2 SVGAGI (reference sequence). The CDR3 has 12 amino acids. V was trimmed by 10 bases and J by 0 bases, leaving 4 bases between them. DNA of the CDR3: TGTGCCACTTCCTCTGGGGCCAACGTCCTGACTTTC. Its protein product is CATSSGANVLTF.

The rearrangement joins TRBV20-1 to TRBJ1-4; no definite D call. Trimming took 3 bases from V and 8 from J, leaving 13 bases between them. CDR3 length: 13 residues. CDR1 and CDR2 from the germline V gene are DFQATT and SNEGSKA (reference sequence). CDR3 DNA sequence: TGCAGTGCTAGTTCTTCGGAGCGGGAAAAACTGTTTTTT. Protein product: CSASSSEREKLFF.

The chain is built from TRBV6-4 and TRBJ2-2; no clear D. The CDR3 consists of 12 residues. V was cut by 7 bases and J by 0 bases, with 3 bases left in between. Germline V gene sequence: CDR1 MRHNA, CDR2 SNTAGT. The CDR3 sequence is CASNSNTGELFF. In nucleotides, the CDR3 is TGTGCCAGCAATTCGAACACCGGGGAGCTGTTTTTT.

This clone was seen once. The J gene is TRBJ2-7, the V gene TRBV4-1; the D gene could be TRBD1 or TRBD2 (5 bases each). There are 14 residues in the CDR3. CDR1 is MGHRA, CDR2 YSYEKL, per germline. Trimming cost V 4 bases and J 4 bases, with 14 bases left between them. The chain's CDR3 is CASSPRDGGYEQYF. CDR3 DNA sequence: TGCGCCAGCAGCCCCAGGGACGGTGGGTACGAGCAGTACTTC.

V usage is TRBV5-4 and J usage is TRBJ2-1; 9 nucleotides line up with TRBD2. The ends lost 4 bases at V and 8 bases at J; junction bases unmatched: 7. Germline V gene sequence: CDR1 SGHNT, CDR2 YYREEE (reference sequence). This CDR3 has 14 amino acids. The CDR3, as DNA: TGTGCCAGCAGCGCGGGGGGGGCTCCGGATGAGCAGTTCTTC. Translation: CASSAGGAPDEQFF.

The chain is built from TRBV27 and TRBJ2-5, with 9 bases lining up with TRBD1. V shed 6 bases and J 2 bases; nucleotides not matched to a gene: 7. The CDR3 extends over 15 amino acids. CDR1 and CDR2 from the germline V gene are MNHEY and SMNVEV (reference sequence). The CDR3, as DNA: TGTGCCAGCAGACGGACAGGGGTGTGGCAAGAGACCCAGTACTTC. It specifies CASRRTGVWQETQYF.

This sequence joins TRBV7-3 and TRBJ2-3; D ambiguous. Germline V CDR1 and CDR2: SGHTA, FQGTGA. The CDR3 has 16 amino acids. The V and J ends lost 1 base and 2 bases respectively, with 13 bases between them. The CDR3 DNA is TGTGCCAGCAGCTTAAGTTGGCAGACACCCACAGATACGCAGTATTTT. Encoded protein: CASSLSWQTPTDTQYF.